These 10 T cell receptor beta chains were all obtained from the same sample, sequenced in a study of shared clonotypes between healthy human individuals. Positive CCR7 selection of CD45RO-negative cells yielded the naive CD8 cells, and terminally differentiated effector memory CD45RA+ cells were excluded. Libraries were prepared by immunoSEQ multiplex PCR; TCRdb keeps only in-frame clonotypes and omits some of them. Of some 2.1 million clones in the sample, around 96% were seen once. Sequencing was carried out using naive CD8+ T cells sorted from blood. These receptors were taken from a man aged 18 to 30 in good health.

In nucleotides, the CDR3 is TGTGCCAGCAGCTTGGAGGGGGCGGTGGAGGACACCTTC. Its translation: CASSLEGAVEDTF. This chain links TRBV5-6 with TRBJ1-2, with 7 bases identical to TRBD1. This CDR3 has 13 amino acids. CDR1 is SGHDT, CDR2 YYEEEE, per germline. After removal of 0 bases from V and 12 bases from J, the junction contained 8 bases not matched to a gene.

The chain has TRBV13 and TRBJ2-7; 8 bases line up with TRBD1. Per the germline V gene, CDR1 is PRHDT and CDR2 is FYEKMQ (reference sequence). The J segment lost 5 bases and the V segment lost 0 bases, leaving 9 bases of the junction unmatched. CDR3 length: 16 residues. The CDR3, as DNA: TGTGCCAGCAGCTTAGGCCTTGGACAGGGTATCGACGAGCAGTACTTC. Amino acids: CASSLGLGQGIDEQYF.

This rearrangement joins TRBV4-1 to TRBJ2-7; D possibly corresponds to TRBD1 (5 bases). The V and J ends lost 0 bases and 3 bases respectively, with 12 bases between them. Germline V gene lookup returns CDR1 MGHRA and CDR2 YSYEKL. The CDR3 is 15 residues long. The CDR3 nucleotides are TGCGCCAGCAGCCAAGATTACTCAGGGAACTACGAGCAGTACTTC. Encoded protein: CASSQDYSGNYEQYF.

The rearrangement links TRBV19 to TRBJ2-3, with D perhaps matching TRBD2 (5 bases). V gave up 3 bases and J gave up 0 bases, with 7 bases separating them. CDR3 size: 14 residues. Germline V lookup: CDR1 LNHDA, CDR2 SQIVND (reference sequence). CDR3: CASSMWTSTDTQYF. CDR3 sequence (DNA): TGTGCCAGTAGTATGTGGACTAGCACAGATACGCAGTATTTT.

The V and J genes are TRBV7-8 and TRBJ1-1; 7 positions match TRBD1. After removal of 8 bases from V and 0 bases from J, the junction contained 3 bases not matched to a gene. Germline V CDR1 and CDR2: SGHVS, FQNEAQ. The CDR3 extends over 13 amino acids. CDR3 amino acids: CASEQGMNTEAFF. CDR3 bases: TGTGCCAGCGAACAGGGGATGAACACTGAAGCTTTCTTT.

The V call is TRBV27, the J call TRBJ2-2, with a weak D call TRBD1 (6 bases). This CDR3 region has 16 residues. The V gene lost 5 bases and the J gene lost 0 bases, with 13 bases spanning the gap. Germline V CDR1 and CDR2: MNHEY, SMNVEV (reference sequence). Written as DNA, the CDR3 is TGTGCCAGCAGTCCCGGGACAATTCCGAACACCGGGGAGCTGTTTTTT. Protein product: CASSPGTIPNTGELFF.

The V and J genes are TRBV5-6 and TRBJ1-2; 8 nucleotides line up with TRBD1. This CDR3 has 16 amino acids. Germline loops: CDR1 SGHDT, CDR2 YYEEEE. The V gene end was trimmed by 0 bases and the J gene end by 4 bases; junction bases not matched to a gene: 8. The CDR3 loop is CASSLGGTGRTYGYTF. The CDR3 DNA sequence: TGTGCCAGCAGCTTGGGCGGGACAGGTCGGACCTATGGCTACACCTTC.

The CDR3 reads CASSRLSGSSYTGELFF. CDR3 in DNA: TGCGCCAGCAGCCGACTTAGCGGGTCGTCCTACACCGGGGAGCTGTTTTTT. The J gene is TRBJ2-2, the V gene TRBV4-3; the match to TRBD2 covers 7 bases. V was clipped by 4 bases and J by 3 bases; unmatched bases: 11. CDR1 LGHNA and CDR2 YSLEER come from the germline V gene. The CDR3 has 17 amino acids.

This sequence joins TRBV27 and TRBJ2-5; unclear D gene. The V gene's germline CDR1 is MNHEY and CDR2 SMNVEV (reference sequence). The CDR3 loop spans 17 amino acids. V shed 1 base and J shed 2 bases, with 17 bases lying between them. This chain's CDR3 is CASSLYVRDPQQETQYF. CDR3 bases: TGTGCCAGCAGTTTATATGTCAGAGACCCTCAACAAGAGACCCAGTACTTC.

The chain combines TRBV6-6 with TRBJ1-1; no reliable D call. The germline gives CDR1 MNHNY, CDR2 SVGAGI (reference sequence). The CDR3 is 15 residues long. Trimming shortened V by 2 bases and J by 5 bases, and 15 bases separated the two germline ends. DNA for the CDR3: TGTGCCAGCAGTTACACCTCAGGAAGGTGGACTGAAGCTTTCTTT. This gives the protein CASSYTSGRWTEAFF.